This T cell receptor beta chain originates from a study of T cell responses to AZD1222 COVID-19 vaccine (dated by TCRdb to 2020 to 2022). A note on the overall study: AZD1222 recipients with second doses at about 4 weeks or about 12 weeks were pooled, because spike-specific TCR depth and breadth did not differ between schedules. A total of 233 trial participants underwent TCR sequencing, of whom about 210 received two doses of AZD1222 and some 26 received two doses of the MenACWY control vaccine. Trial participants were enrolled into age subgroups of 18-55, 56-69 and 70-plus years, which contained around 150, 28 and 57 TCR-sequenced participants, respectively.

Study-wide findings and limitations: In the small 56-69-year group, the increase in depth fell short of significance, most likely because of low power. Most participants were white British and females outnumbered males, and the authors suggested that clonal diversity may have been underestimated. No day 14 peak-response samples were available, so repertoires were characterized only after the peak T cell response. After two AZD1222 doses, both the breadth and the depth of spike-specific TCRs were significantly higher than at day 0 and than in MenACWY recipients. Only six AZD1222 recipients were SARS-CoV-2 seropositive at baseline, limiting conclusions about previously exposed vaccinees. CD4 TCRs associated with the vaccine covered the entire spike protein, and the dominant responses were in regions 160-218 and 743-854. Reportedly, almost half of the unique spike-specific TCRs recognized epitopes lying outside the regions that are mutated in the B.1.351 and B.1.1.7 variants.

Sample time point, as interpreted from the label and publication: baseline before first vaccination. Samples from vaccinated people were obtained from the UK trials COV001 and COV002, which included a single-blind randomized controlled phase 2/3 trial of AZD1222 (ChAdOx1 nCoV-19) in healthy adults. For TCRbeta chain sequencing, PBMC samples were collected from trial participants at day 0 and at day 28 after the second dose. The CDR3 regions of human TCRbeta chains were analyzed by immunosequencing. Per the authors' processing: TCRs in the repertoires were matched against a reference library of SARS-CoV-2-specific TCRs that had been generated with the MIRA antigen-specificity platform. Breadth meant the fraction of unique TCRs that were SARS-CoV-2-associated, whereas depth meant the fraction of total T cells that were SARS-CoV-2-associated. Each spike-specific TCR was assigned to its reactive spike region and to a CD4 or CD8 class using the MIRA data. Log10-transformed breadth and depth values were compared by one-way ANOVA with Sidak's multiple comparisons tests. As stored in TCRdb, this immuneACCESS dataset retains in-frame rearrangements with V and J assigned. A fraction of the clones does not appear; measured against another copy, unresolved V genes explain less than half of the discrepancy, and the remainder lacks a known reason. The DNA gave D and trimming, while V, J and clone size come from that table. The sample table records about 140,000 clones; around nine tenths of these occur just once. The biggest ten clones account for about 5.9% of the sample.

In regard to this clone: What this receptor recognizes is not known. There are no base qualities to consult, and no much larger clone falls within one base.

Taken from the germline V gene, the CDR1 and CDR2 loops are SQVTM and ANQGSEA. V is pruned by 5 bases and J by 0 bases, leaving 3 bases of the junction without a gene match. From cysteine to phenylalanine, the CDR3 is 13 amino acids long. The kept DNA is CDR3 alone, 39 bases in frame from the first base. The clonotype comes from an adult in good health. The sequencing used peripheral blood, collected on day 0 of AZD1222 vaccination. The V and J segments used are TRBV29-1 and TRBJ1-1; 7 bases in between match TRBD1. The CDR3 corresponds to CSVRGRMNTEAFF. The bases read TGCAGCGTTAGGGGGCGAATGAACACTGAAGCTTTCTTT.